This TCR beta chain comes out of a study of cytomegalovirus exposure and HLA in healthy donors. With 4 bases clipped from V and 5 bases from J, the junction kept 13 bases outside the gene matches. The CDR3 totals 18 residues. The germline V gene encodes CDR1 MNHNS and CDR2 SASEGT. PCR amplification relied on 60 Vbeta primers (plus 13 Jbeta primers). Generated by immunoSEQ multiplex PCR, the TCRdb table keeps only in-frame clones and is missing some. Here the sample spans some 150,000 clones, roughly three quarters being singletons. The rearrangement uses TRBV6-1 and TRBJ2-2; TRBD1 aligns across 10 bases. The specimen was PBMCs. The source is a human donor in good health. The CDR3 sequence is CASSGRGQGLSKTGELFF. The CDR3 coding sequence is TGTGCCAGCAGTGGGAGGGGACAGGGGTTGTCCAAAACCGGGGAGCTGTTTTTT.